Each of the 14 T cell receptor beta chains below was sequenced from the same sample in a study of patients and donors after allogeneic stem cell transplantation. TCRdb fed the RT-PCR reads into MiXCR, producing one record per CDR3 protein. The sample carries around 240,000 distinct CDR3 sequences, less than 15% recorded once. The material sequenced was blood, either unsorted or a sorted T cell fraction (not recorded which). These receptors were obtained from a human donor who was either an allogeneic HSCT recipient or a stem cell or donor lymphocyte infusion donor (not recorded which). It is not recorded whose cells these are; they may come from a transplant donor.

The chain uses TRBV28 and TRBJ1-1; D unresolved. The CDR3 length is 16 residues. Trimming removed 2 bases from V and 8 bases from J, with 21 bases in between. The germline V gene encodes CDR1 MDHEN and CDR2 SYDVKM. CDR3 sequence reads: CASSLTDGLLHSEAFF. DNA of the CDR3: TGTGCCAGCAGTTTAACAGACGGACTCCTGCACTCAGAAGCTTTCTTT.

This clonotype was counted a single time. The genes are TRBV19 and TRBJ2-1; 10 bases agree with TRBD1. Per the germline V gene, CDR1 is LNHDA and CDR2 is SQIVND (reference sequence). The CDR3 spans 15 residues. V shed 5 bases and J 5 bases; nucleotides not matched to a gene: 6. CDR3 sequence (DNA): TGTGCCAGTAGTTCTCAAGGGACAGGGGACAATGAGCAGTTCTTC. Translation gives CASSSQGTGDNEQFF.

The genes are TRBV7-2 and TRBJ2-5; 10 bases are shared with TRBD2. V trimming: 6 bases; J trimming: 5 bases; junction bases outside the gene matches: 6. The CDR3 has 14 amino acids. Germline V gene data show CDR1 as SGHTA and CDR2 as FQGNSA. The chain's CDR3 is CASRSGGGRETQYF. The CDR3 DNA reads TGTGCCAGCAGGAGCGGGGGGGGGAGGGAGACCCAGTACTTC.

The chain links TRBV27 to TRBJ2-2; unclear D gene. The germline CDR1 and CDR2 sequences are MNHEY and SMNVEV (reference sequence). V was trimmed by 6 bases and J by 6 bases, leaving 14 bases between them. The length of the CDR3 is 14 residues. DNA of the CDR3: TGTGCCAGCAGGCCCCCTATAGCCCCCGGGGAGCTGTTTTTT. This encodes CASRPPIAPGELFF.

This sequence joins TRBV19 and TRBJ1-2, with a tentative D call TRBD1 (6 bases). Looked up from germline, CDR1 is LNHDA and CDR2 is SQIVND (reference sequence). Trimming shortened V by 4 bases and J by 4 bases, and 19 bases separated the two germline ends. The CDR3 spans 16 residues. DNA for the CDR3: TGTGCCAGTAGTACAAACCCCCCGGGAGGGGGCTATGGCTACACCTTC. This encodes CASSTNPPGGGYGYTF.

This clonotype turned up a few times. The chain is built from TRBV4-2 and TRBJ2-1; 9 bases are a match to TRBD2. CDR3 length equals 15 residues. Germline trimming cut 1 base from V and 6 bases from J; bases unmatched to any gene: 4. CDR1 is LGHNA, CDR2 YNFKEQ, per germline. The CDR3 region is CASSQAPSGANEQFF. CDR3 DNA sequence: TGTGCCAGCAGCCAAGCCCCTAGCGGGGCCAATGAGCAGTTCTTC.

The genes are TRBV5-6 and TRBJ1-3, with a tentative D call TRBD1 (6 bases). The V gene lost 4 bases and the J gene lost 6 bases, with 11 bases spanning the gap. The CDR3 extends over 13 amino acids. CDR1 SGHDT and CDR2 YYEEEE come from the germline V gene. The CDR3 reads CASSRGPQNTIYF. The CDR3 DNA is TGTGCCAGCAGCCGGGGGCCTCAAAACACCATATATTTT. Full variable domain (missing parts from reference TRBV5-6 and TRBJ1-3): DAGVTQSPTHLIKTRGQQVTLRCSPKSGHDTVSWYQQALGQGPQFIFQYYEEEERQRGNFPDRFSGHQFPNYSSELNVNALLLGDSALYLCASSRGPQNTIYFGEGSWLTVV.

In this sample, this clonotype turned up a few times. The chain joins TRBV6-1 to TRBJ2-4; D is possibly TRBD2 (5 bases). The germline V gene encodes CDR1 MNHNS and CDR2 SASEGT. The V gene lost 6 bases and the J gene lost 6 bases, with 12 bases spanning the gap. The CDR3 runs 13 residues. CDR3 region: CASRDLLGNIQYF. CDR3 nucleotides: TGTGCCAGCAGGGACCTACTAGGAAACATTCAGTACTTC.

This clonotype was recorded only once. The chain links TRBV19 to TRBJ2-5, with D perhaps being TRBD1 or TRBD2 (6 bases each). The CDR3 covers 14 residues. Trimming removed 11 bases from V and 4 bases from J, with 20 bases in between. Germline V lookup: CDR1 LNHDA, CDR2 SQIVND (reference sequence). The CDR3 here is CAAGEEGSRETQYF. The CDR3 region has the DNA TGTGCCGCAGGGGAGGAGGGGAGTAGAGAGACCCAGTACTTC.

CDR3 region: CSAFSALAGGGETQYF. The CDR3 coding sequence is TGCAGTGCCTTTTCCGCGCTAGCGGGAGGTGGGGAGACCCAGTACTTC. The chain links TRBV20-1 to TRBJ2-5, with TRBD2 matching 11 bases. This CDR3 region has 16 residues. J gave up 5 bases and V 6 bases, and 14 bases lay outside the gene matches. Germline assignment: CDR1 DFQATT and CDR2 SNEGSKA (reference sequence).

This clonotype was seen many times. V is TRBV19 and J is TRBJ2-3; the D gene is possibly TRBD2 (6 bases). The CDR3 extends over 15 amino acids. V was cut by 6 bases and J by 6 bases, with 19 bases left in between. CDR1 LNHDA and CDR2 SQIVND come from the germline V gene (reference sequence). This chain's CDR3 is CASRSSRGLIDTQYF. The CDR3 region has the DNA TGTGCCAGTAGGTCCTCGCGGGGTTTGATTGATACGCAGTATTTT.

The chain links TRBV6-1 to TRBJ2-3, with D perhaps matching TRBD2 (5 bases). The V gene lost 7 bases and the J gene lost 3 bases, with 20 bases spanning the gap. Germline V CDR1 and CDR2: MNHNS, SASEGT. This CDR3 has 16 amino acids. As DNA, the CDR3 is TGTGCCAGCAACTACGGAGGCTTCGGGTCGACAGATACGCAGTATTTT. This translates into CASNYGGFGSTDTQYF.

With regard to this clonotype: The junction and the germline gene differ at one end; a read error may be behind it. The V call is TRBV18, the J call TRBJ1-2; 7 bases match TRBD1. CDR1 is KGHSH and CDR2 is LQKENI in the germline V gene. This CDR3 has 15 amino acids. CDR3 loop: CAGSPPWDSQDGYTF. In DNA form, the CDR3 reads TGTGCCGGCTCACCACCCTGGGACAGTCAGGATGGCTACACCTTC.

This clonotype has ten or more counts. V usage is TRBV6-5 and J usage is TRBJ1-1, with D unresolved. Trimming took 4 bases from V and 4 from J, leaving 22 bases between them. The CDR3 contains 17 residues. Germline assignment: CDR1 MNHEY and CDR2 SVGAGI. CDR3 residues: CASSSPTRINSGTEAFF. The CDR3 nucleotides read TGTGCCAGCAGTTCCCCCACCAGGATTAATTCGGGCACTGAAGCTTTCTTT.